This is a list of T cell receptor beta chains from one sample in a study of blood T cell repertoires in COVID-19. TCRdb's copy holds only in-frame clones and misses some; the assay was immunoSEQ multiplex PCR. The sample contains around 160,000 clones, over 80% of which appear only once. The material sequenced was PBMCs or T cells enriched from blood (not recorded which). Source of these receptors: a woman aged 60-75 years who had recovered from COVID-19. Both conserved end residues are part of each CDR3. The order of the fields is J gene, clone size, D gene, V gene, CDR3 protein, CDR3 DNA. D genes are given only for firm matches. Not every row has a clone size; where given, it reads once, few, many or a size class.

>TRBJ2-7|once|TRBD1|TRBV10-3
CAISNRGSAYEQYF
TGTGCCATCAGTAACAGGGGATCGGCCTACGAGCAGTACTTC
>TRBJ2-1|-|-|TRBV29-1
CSARDSSPSNEQFF
TGCAGCGCACGGGACTCTTCCCCGTCAAATGAGCAGTTCTTC
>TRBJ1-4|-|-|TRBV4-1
CASSPPGGVFEKLFF
TGCGCCAGCAGCCCCCCTGGAGGGGTTTTTGAAAAACTGTTTTTT
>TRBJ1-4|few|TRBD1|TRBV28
CASSPGGETNEKLFF
TGTGCCAGCAGCCCAGGGGGCGAGACTAATGAAAAACTGTTTTTT
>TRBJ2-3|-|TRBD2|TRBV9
CASSAGTSGATDTQYF
TGTGCCAGCAGCGCAGGGACTAGCGGGGCTACAGATACGCAGTATTTT
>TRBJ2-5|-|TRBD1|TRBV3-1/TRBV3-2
CASSPAPGQAVETQYF
TGTGCCAGCAGCCCAGCTCCGGGACAGGCGGTGGAGACCCAGTACTTC
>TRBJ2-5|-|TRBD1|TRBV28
CASSLTNRGGETQYF
TGTGCCAGCAGCCTAACAAACAGGGGTGGGGAGACCCAGTACTTC
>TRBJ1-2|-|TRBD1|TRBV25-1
CASSEFDRDYGYTF
TGTGCCAGCAGTGAATTCGACAGGGACTATGGCTACACCTTC
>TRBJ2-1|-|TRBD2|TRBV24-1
CATSDSSSGGANNEQFF
TGTGCCACCAGTGATTCGTCTAGCGGGGGGGCCAACAATGAGCAGTTCTTC
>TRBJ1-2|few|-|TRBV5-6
CASTIGRGANYGYTF
TGTGCCAGCACAATTGGGAGGGGCGCTAACTATGGCTACACCTTC
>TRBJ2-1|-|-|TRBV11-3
CASSLTGLQYNEQFF
TGTGCCAGCAGCTTAACGGGACTCCAATACAATGAGCAGTTCTTC
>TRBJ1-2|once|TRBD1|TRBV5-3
CARSLALATRTGGRTF
TGTGCCAGAAGCTTGGCCCTCGCCACCAGAACAGGGGGCAGAACCTTC
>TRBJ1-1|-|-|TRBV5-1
CASRGRENTEAFF
TGCGCCAGCAGGGGGAGGGAGAACACTGAAGCTTTCTTT
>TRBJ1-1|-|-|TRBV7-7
CAAPREGTFGTEAFF
TGTGCCGCACCAAGGGAGGGGACCTTTGGGACCGAAGCTTTCTTT